The 19 T cell receptor beta chains given below trace back to one sample, sequenced in a study of regulatory T cells in long-lasting Graves disease. Sequencing libraries for TCR beta were prepared with iRepertoire HTBI primers and Arm-PCR of CDR3 regions. TCRdb redid the calling of the multiplex PCR reads with MiXCR, one entry per CDR3 protein. Of 680,000 or so distinct CDR3 sequences listed, 16% are singletons. Time point given: newly diagnosed GD, antithyroid drugs for less than 3 months. The TCR library used RNA extracted from PBMCs. The sample was also reused in another study, on T cells in Graves' hyperthyroidism and ophthalmopathy.

The starting material was peripheral blood mononuclear cells (PBMCs), obtained at new diagnosis, from a patient treated with antithyroid drugs. These receptors all come from a woman between 25 and 40 years old with Graves disease.

In its sample, this clonotype is medium-sized (0.01 to 0.1%). The rearrangement uses TRBV28 and TRBJ1-5, with a tentative D call TRBD1 (5 bases). The germline V gene encodes CDR1 MDHEN and CDR2 SYDVKM. This CDR3 spans 17 amino acids. V dropped 6 bases and J dropped 1 base, with 19 bases sitting between them. For the CDR3, the DNA is TGTGCCAGCAGCACCGAACTGGACATTTTGAGCAATCAGCCCCAGCATTTT. It specifies CASSTELDILSNQPQHF. The entire variable domain, with the rest obtained from reference TRBV28 and TRBJ1-5, is as follows: DVKVTQSSRYLVKRTGEKVFLECVQDMDHENMFWYRQDPGLGLRLIYFSYDVKMKEKGDIPEGYSVSREKKERFSLILESASTNQTSMYLCASSTELDILSNQPQHFGDGTRLSIL.

This clonotype was observed at least ten times. The chain has TRBV19 and TRBJ1-5, with a weak D call TRBD1 (6 bases). CDR1 and CDR2 (germline): LNHDA, SQIVND (reference sequence). The CDR3 runs 15 residues. V lost 4 bases and J 4 bases, leaving 14 bases between the germline ends. CDR3 sequence (DNA): TGTGCCAGTAGTACAACGGACAGACGAAATCAGCCCCAGCATTTT. Its translation: CASSTTDRRNQPQHF.

The CDR3 DNA reads TGTGCCAGCAGTTCCTTGGGACTGACATCCTCTGGAAACACCATATATTTT. Encoded protein: CASSSLGLTSSGNTIYF. The chain couples TRBV6-5 to TRBJ1-3; D may be TRBD1 (5 bases). Germline V gene sequence: CDR1 MNHEY, CDR2 SVGAGI. The germline V and J ends were trimmed by 4 bases and 0 bases, with 16 bases remaining between them. The CDR3 is 17 amino acids.

The sample holds many counts of this clonotype. The chain joins TRBV7-8 to TRBJ2-7; D remains ambiguous. The CDR3 is made up of 15 amino acids. Germline V gene data show CDR1 as SGHVS and CDR2 as FQNEAQ. The ends were cut back, 2 bases at V and 3 bases at J, with 14 bases in the middle. CDR3 coding DNA: TGTGCCAGCAGCTTACGAAGGGCTAGTGACTACGAGCAGTACTTC. Translating it yields CASSLRRASDYEQYF. The complete variable domain, with remaining parts taken from reference TRBV7-8 and TRBJ2-7, reads GAGVSQSPRYKVAKRGQDVALRCDPISGHVSLFWYQQALGQGPEFLTYFQNEAQLDKSGLPSDRFFAERPEGSVSTLKIQRTQQEDSAVYLCASSLRRASDYEQYFGPGTRLTVT.

The gene calls are TRBV29-1 and TRBJ1-3; possibly TRBD1 for D (5 bases). Germline V gives CDR1 SQVTM, CDR2 ANQGSEA. The CDR3 has 15 amino acids. Trimming shortened V by 1 base and J by 0 bases, and 10 bases separated the two germline ends. The CDR3 nucleotides are TGCAGCGTTGAAGTAGGGGCCCACTCTGGAAACACCATATATTTT. Translated, it gives CSVEVGAHSGNTIYF.

For this clonotype: A much larger clone lies one base from this, so it may be a read error. The V and J genes are TRBV2 and TRBJ2-2, with D maybe TRBD2 (5 bases). CDR1 is SNHLY, CDR2 FYNNEI, per germline. V was pared by 5 bases and J by 6 bases, with 13 bases between. The CDR3 sequence is 14 residues long. The CDR3 here is CASSTDGIPGELFF. In nucleotides, the CDR3 is TGTGCCAGCAGTACGGACGGGATCCCCGGGGAGCTGTTTTTT. The variable domain in full, completed from reference TRBV2 and TRBJ2-2, reads EPEVTQTPSHQVTQMGQEVILRCVPISNHLYFYWYRQILGQKVEFLVSFYNNEISEKSEIFDDQFSVERPDGSNFTLKIRSTKLEDSAMYFCASSTDGIPGELFFGEGSRLTVL.

This clonotype was found a few times. V gene TRBV20-1 combines with J gene TRBJ1-2, with a tentative D call TRBD1 (5 bases). V was clipped by 0 bases and J by 8 bases, with 13 bases between them. Germline CDR1 and CDR2: DFQATT and SNEGSKA (reference sequence). This CDR3 is built from 13 residues. In nucleotides, the CDR3 is TGCAGTGCTAGAGATCGAGGGGAAAGGGGCTACACCTTC. Translating it yields CSARDRGERGYTF.

This clonotype was counted many times. The rearrangement links TRBV7-2 to TRBJ2-1, with 12 bases that match TRBD1. V dropped 4 bases and J dropped 9; count of bases not matched to a gene: 7. The CDR3 runs to 15 residues. In germline, CDR1 is SGHTA, CDR2 FQGNSA. The CDR3: CASSSVGQGAAEQFF. CDR3 DNA: TGTGCCAGCAGCTCCGTGGGACAGGGGGCAGCTGAGCAGTTCTTC.

J is TRBJ2-2 and V is TRBV4-1; no firm D call. In germline, CDR1 is MGHRA, CDR2 YSYEKL. Trimming took off 2 bases at V and 4 bases at J, with 11 bases between the two ends. CDR3 size: 15 residues. In DNA, the CDR3 is TGCGCCAGCAGCCAAATCGAGGTCGCCACCGGGGAGCTGTTTTTT. Translation: CASSQIEVATGELFF.

Only a few counts were recorded for this clonotype. This chain uses TRBV5-1 with TRBJ2-7; TRBD1 matches 9 bases. The CDR3 length is 14 residues. After removal of 4 bases from V and 5 bases from J, the junction contained 7 bases not matched to a gene. From germline, CDR1 is SGHRS and CDR2 YFSETQ. The CDR3 region has the DNA TGCGCCAGCAGCCCTGGGACAGGGAGGAACGAGCAGTACTTC. Its protein product is CASSPGTGRNEQYF.

This clonotype has more than one count but fewer than ten. This chain joins TRBV7-2 and TRBJ1-3, with D maybe TRBD1 (6 bases). CDR1 and CDR2 (germline): SGHTA, FQGNSA. The V end was cut by 1 base, the J end by 2 bases, with 9 bases between. The CDR3 extends over 15 amino acids. The CDR3 nucleotides are TGTGCCAGCAGCTTAGTGACAGGTCCTGGAAACACCATATATTTT. Translation gives CASSLVTGPGNTIYF.

The genes are TRBV20-1 and TRBJ2-5, with 9 bases fitting TRBD1. Germline CDR1 and CDR2: DFQATT and SNEGSKA (reference sequence). The CDR3 is made up of 15 amino acids. Trimming removed 6 bases from V and 5 bases from J; junction bases left unmatched: 13. The CDR3 bases are TGCAGTGCCTCTCCCGGGACAGGGCGAGTGGAGACCCAGTACTTC. Residues: CSASPGTGRVETQYF.

The sample holds many counts of this clonotype. CDR3 residues: CASTGSFYGYTF. The DNA of the CDR3 is TGTGCCAGCACGGGGAGCTTCTATGGCTACACCTTC. The chain has TRBV12-3 or TRBV12-4 and TRBJ1-2, with D unclear. Trimming removed 7 bases from V and 4 bases from J, with 10 bases in between. The CDR3 runs to 12 residues.

This clonotype has more than one count but fewer than ten. V and J are TRBV3-1 and TRBJ2-7; D is ambiguous. Trimming took 5 bases from V and 4 from J, leaving 15 bases between them. CDR1 and CDR2 from the germline V gene are LGHDT and YNNKEL (reference sequence). The CDR3 length is 14 residues. CDR3 nucleotide sequence: TGTGCCAGCAGCGGTGGGCTGCGGTCGTACGAGCAGTACTTC. This translates into CASSGGLRSYEQYF.

Comment on this clonotype: No conserved phenylalanine or tryptophan is present at the end of the CDR3, so a read error is the likely explanation. The DNA is left out, because the CDR3 cannot be placed on it with certainty; the CDR3 is given as TCRdb lists it. The chain couples TRBV29-1 to TRBJ1-6; TRBD1 is the table's D call, not checked against the DNA. Germline V gives CDR1 SQVTM, CDR2 ANQGSEA. A total of 8 residues make up the CDR3, ends included. The CDR3 sequence: CSVPPRKI.

Ten or more counts support this clonotype. The V call is TRBV6-1, the J call TRBJ1-5; D is possibly TRBD1 (5 bases). The CDR3 has 17 residues. Germline loops: CDR1 MNHNS, CDR2 SASEGT. Trimming shortened V by 2 bases and J by 1 base, and 15 bases separated the two germline ends. The CDR3 here is CASSESPPWGSNQPQHF. The CDR3, as DNA: TGTGCCAGCAGTGAATCGCCCCCGTGGGGGAGCAATCAGCCCCAGCATTTT.

This clonotype was seen a handful of times. The J gene is TRBJ1-6, the V gene TRBV7-2; D remains ambiguous. V was clipped by 8 bases and J by 0 bases, with 11 bases between them. Germline V gene lookup returns CDR1 SGHTA and CDR2 FQGNSA. CDR3 size: 15 residues. The CDR3 here is CASALQSSYNSPLHF. The CDR3 DNA reads as TGTGCCAGCGCCCTACAGAGCTCCTATAATTCACCCCTCCACTTT.

This clonotype appeared a few times. One end of the junction fails to match germline, which may point to a read error. The chain is built from TRBV20-1 and TRBJ1-1, with D possibly matching TRBD1 (5 bases). This CDR3 region has 13 residues. CDR1 is DFQATT and CDR2 is SNEGSKA in the germline V gene (reference sequence). The CDR3 loop is CSARGDRYTEAFF. DNA for the CDR3: TGCAGTGCTAGAGGGGACCGTTACACTGAGGCTTTCTTT.

The V and J genes are TRBV29-1 and TRBJ1-2; D possibly corresponds to TRBD1 (6 bases). CDR3 length equals 14 residues. Germline V gives CDR1 SQVTM, CDR2 ANQGSEA. The ends were cut back, 0 bases at V and 6 bases at J, with 14 bases in the middle. The CDR3 reads CSVEDPTGPNGYTF. In nucleotides, the CDR3 is TGCAGCGTTGAAGACCCTACAGGGCCGAATGGCTACACCTTC. Complete variable domain (other parts from reference TRBV29-1 and TRBJ1-2): SAVISQKPSRDICQRGTSLTIQCQVDSQVTMMFWYRQQPGQSLTLIATANQGSEATYESGFVIDKFPISRPNLTFSTLTVSNMSPEDSSIYLCSVEDPTGPNGYTFGSGTRLTVV.